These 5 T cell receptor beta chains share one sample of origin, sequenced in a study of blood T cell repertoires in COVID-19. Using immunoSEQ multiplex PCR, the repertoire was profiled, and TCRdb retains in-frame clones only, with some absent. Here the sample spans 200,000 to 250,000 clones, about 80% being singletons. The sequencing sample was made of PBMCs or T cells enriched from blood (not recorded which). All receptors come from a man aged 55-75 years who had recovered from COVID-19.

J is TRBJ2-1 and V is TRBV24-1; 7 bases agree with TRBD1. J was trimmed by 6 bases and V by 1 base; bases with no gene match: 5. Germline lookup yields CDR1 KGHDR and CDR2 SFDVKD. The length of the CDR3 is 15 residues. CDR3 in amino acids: CATSDFRAGGNEQFF. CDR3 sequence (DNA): TGTGCCACCAGTGATTTTAGGGCAGGGGGCAATGAGCAGTTCTTC.

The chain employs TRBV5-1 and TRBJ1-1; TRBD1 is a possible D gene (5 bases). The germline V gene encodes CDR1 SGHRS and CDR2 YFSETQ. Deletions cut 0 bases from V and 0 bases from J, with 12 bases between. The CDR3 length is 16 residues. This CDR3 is CASSLEVTGVNTEAFF. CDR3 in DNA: TGCGCCAGCAGCTTGGAGGTCACAGGAGTGAACACTGAAGCTTTCTTT.

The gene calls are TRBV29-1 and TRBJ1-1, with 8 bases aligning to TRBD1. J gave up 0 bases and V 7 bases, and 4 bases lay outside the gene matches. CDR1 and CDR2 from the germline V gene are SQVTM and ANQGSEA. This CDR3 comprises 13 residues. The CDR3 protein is CSARQGMNTEAFF. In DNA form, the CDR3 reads TGCAGCGCAAGACAGGGGATGAACACTGAAGCTTTCTTT.

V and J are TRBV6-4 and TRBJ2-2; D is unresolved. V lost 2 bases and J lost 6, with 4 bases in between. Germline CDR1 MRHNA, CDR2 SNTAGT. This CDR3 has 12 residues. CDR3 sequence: CASSDRAGELFF. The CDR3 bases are TGTGCCAGCAGTGACAGAGCCGGGGAGCTGTTTTTT.

The CDR3 coding sequence is TGTGCCAGCAGTCTAGGACAGGGGTCTAATTCACCCCTCCACTTT. Residues: CASSLGQGSNSPLHF. The rearrangement uses TRBV27 and TRBJ1-6; 9 bases match TRBD1. The V gene end was trimmed by 5 bases and the J gene end by 6 bases; junction bases not matched to a gene: 5. Looked up from germline, CDR1 is MNHEY and CDR2 is SMNVEV (reference sequence). The CDR3 sequence is 15 residues long.